Only one count was recorded for the clone carrying this T cell receptor (beta chain). What it binds is not known. This specimen comes from a study of a mutant IDH1 vaccine in newly diagnosed glioma. In the study overall: Investigators started vaccination 4-6 weeks after radiotherapy alone, or with temozolomide cycles.

From germline, CDR1 is LNHNV and CDR2 YYDKDF (reference sequence). V dropped 8 bases and J dropped 0; count of bases not matched to a gene: 4. CDR3 length: 14 residues. Time point: week 23, last vaccination. Alongside topical imiquimod, each dose of vaccine comprised 300 ug of mutant IDH1 20-mer peptide. Measured with immunoSEQ multiplex PCR; TCRdb has only the in-frame clones, and not every one. The repertoire includes about 44,000 clones, approximately 90% of them detected once, and 3% to 4.5% sits in the top ten. Study outcomes and limitations: Apparently unrelated to pseudoprogression were changes in the top peripheral T cell clonotypes. A vaccine-induced immune response developed in around 92% of the patients.

Sample: PBMCs, taken from a glioma patient whose treatment included an IDH1 peptide vaccine. The sequence came from a man aged 50 to 59 with glioma. This chain joins TRBV15 and TRBJ2-1; 7 nucleotides line up with TRBD2. This CDR3 is CATWGGGSYNEQFF. DNA for the CDR3: TGTGCCACCTGGGGGGGAGGCTCCTACAATGAGCAGTTCTTC.